The clone carrying this TCR beta chain has a handful of counts. What it binds is not known. Other DNA sequences within the sample encode an identical CDR3. The PCR ran on 60 Vbeta and 13 Jbeta primers. TCRdb keeps only in-frame clones here, not all; method: immunoSEQ multiplex PCR. The sample consists of 210,000 or so clones, 76% of them appearing once. This sample was taken from a study of cytomegalovirus exposure and HLA in healthy donors. Trimming cost V 2 bases and J 2 bases; bases outside gene matches: 1. Per the germline V gene, CDR1 is MDHEN and CDR2 is SYDVKM. The CDR3 consists of 14 residues. Study-wide points: Further analysis, carried out later, found HLA-associated TCR beta chains more clonally expanded than equally common other chains.

The sequence came from a young man in good health and CMV-seronegative. The genes are TRBV28 and TRBJ2-7; the match to TRBD2 covers 9 bases. The sequenced sample consisted of PBMCs. The CDR3 DNA follows: TGTGCCAGCAGTTTAGCGGGAGGGACCTACGAGCAGTACTTC. Its translation is CASSLAGGTYEQYF.